A selection of T cell receptor beta chains follows, all from one sample in a study of T cells in localized non-small cell lung cancer. This table comes from immunoSEQ multiplex PCR, and its TCRdb copy is limited to in-frame clones, with some not included. This repertoire shows 6,300 or so clones, over 12% found once; its top ten account for about 5%. Sequenced material: normal lung tissue next to the tumor, taken before any cancer treatment. These TCRs come from a male donor aged 60 or over with stage II squamous cell lung carcinoma. Both conserved end residues are part of each CDR3. Fields, in order: V gene, J gene, CDR3 length, CDR3 protein.

>TRBV6-8|TRBJ1-2|16
CASSYLAGTTLYGYTF
>TRBV4-1|TRBJ2-3|18
CASSQDLFGGGSTDTQYF
>TRBV19|TRBJ2-5|15
CASSFLAGGQETQYF
>TRBV9|TRBJ1-2|15
CASSVQGDGATGYTF
>TRBV28|TRBJ1-1|15
CASSPSGGVGTEAFF
>TRBV28|TRBJ2-7|13
CASRTGNRYEQYF
>TRBV6-8|TRBJ1-4|16
CAGLGLPKSTNEKLFF
>TRBV12-5|TRBJ2-1|14
CASLLEGLYNEQFF
>TRBV11-3|TRBJ1-2|15
CASSIIGQFNYGYTF
>TRBV29-1|TRBJ2-1|14
CSVEILAGYNEQFF
>TRBV9|TRBJ1-2|13
CASSEAGVYGYTF
>TRBV18|TRBJ1-2|15
CASSPTFQGANGYTF
>TRBV6-8|TRBJ1-5|14
CASTLTGRNQPQHF
>TRBV9|TRBJ2-5|15
CASTEGGQLQETQYF
>TRBV11-3|TRBJ1-2|15
CASSDGTGRNYGYTF
>TRBV9|TRBJ2-7|13
CASSSASNYEQYF
>TRBV28|TRBJ2-7|17
CASSPLSGASIAYEQYF
>TRBV9|TRBJ2-3|14
CASSVESSTDTQYF
>TRBV18|TRBJ2-3|15
CASYGGKAYTDTQYF
>TRBV11-3|TRBJ1-2|15
CASTPSPGQNYGYTF
>TRBV15|TRBJ2-7|14
CATSNRQGAYEQYF
>TRBV9|TRBJ2-5|14
CASSAGSSGETQYF
>TRBV15|TRBJ2-1|14
CATSRDGGNNEQFF
>TRBV2|TRBJ2-3|15
CASSPRTGWEDTQYF
>TRBV6-8|TRBJ1-4|15
CASTSGAGTNEKLFF
>TRBV6-8|TRBJ1-5|15
CASSSGTTVGRPQHF
>TRBV6-8|TRBJ2-1|15
CAIRSDRVVVNEQFF
>TRBV19|TRBJ2-7|15
CASSIISGPTNEQYF
>TRBV23-1|TRBJ2-1|13
CASSTAGRPKQFF
>TRBV29-1|TRBJ2-7|12
CSVGEGNSEQYF
>TRBV11-3|TRBJ1-3|14
CASSPYVAGNTIYF
>TRBV11-3|TRBJ2-7|15
CASSLDHDSYTEQYF
>TRBV9|TRBJ2-1|15
CASSVELGTYNEQFF
>TRBV9|TRBJ1-1|13
CASSEGRASGAFF
>TRBV6-8|TRBJ2-7|12
CASSKQAYEQYF
>TRBV19|TRBJ1-1|11
CASSPGLRTFF
>TRBV30|TRBJ2-7|11
CAGSGNYEQYF
>TRBV19|TRBJ1-1|14
CASSLTGRHTEAFF
>TRBV5-1|TRBJ1-3|15
CASSLGDQTGNTIYF
>TRBV11-3|TRBJ1-1|15
CASSFRDSPGTEAFF
>TRBV9|TRBJ1-5|14
CASRTGTSNQPQHF
>TRBV11-3|TRBJ2-5|15
CASSPAGTEGETQYF
>TRBV19|TRBJ2-1|15
CASSIARSSYNEQFF
>TRBV6-8|TRBJ2-5|13
CASSWDYQETQYF
>TRBV6-8|TRBJ2-7|16
CASRHIRGSVTYEQYF
>TRBV30|TRBJ1-5|13
CAWSAGGNQPQHF
>TRBV9|TRBJ2-3|18
CASSLGRNPAGGTDTQYF
>TRBV11-3|TRBJ1-2|15
CASSPRRGSSYGYTF
>TRBV30|TRBJ1-2|13
CAWTPGTNYGYTF
>TRBV4-1|TRBJ1-3|16
CASSHAFDRRGNTIYF
>TRBV10-3|TRBJ2-7|15
CAISESLAGSYEQYF
>TRBV6-8|TRBJ2-7|13
CASRGTGDYEQYF
>TRBV11-3|TRBJ2-1|16
CASSLPFRQGNNEQFF
>TRBV30|TRBJ1-2|13
CAWSGTGGGSGTF